This T cell receptor (beta chain) was identified during a study of control samples from healthy donors and cancer patients. This clone appeared once. Here the CDR3 omits its conserved ending phenylalanine or tryptophan, so a read error is the likely source. The DNA is left out, because the CDR3 cannot be placed on it with certainty; the CDR3 is given as TCRdb lists it. Assay used: immunoSEQ multiplex PCR; TCRdb lists only in-frame clones, some missing. The sample records some 30,000 clones, about 85% being singletons. The CDR3 totals 12 residues, both ends included. Germline V gene lookup returns CDR1 MNHGY and CDR2 SVAAGI.

This chain connects TRBV6-9 to TRBJ1-2; the table's D gene call, TRBD1, was not cross checked with the DNA. The TCR originated in a female donor with melanoma. The sequencing sample was made of formalin-fixed, paraffin-embedded tissue. This chain's CDR3 is CASSSPGQAPKS.